Below, one T cell receptor (beta chain) is given with its context. The data are from a study of blood T cell repertoires in COVID-19. The CDR3 runs 13 residues. V lost 4 bases to trimming and J lost 3 bases, with 9 bases between them. Method: immunoSEQ multiplex PCR; TCRdb's copy keeps in-frame clones and lacks some. The table includes hundreds of thousands of clones, 82% detected once. Participants were aged 18 to 89 years from approximately 24 US areas. Two negative PCRs, clearance, or symptom resolution were required of recovered Cohort 3 donors. Sequencing used PBMCs or T cells enriched from blood (not recorded which). The source is a woman aged 55 to 70 who had recovered from COVID-19. The chain combines TRBV12-3 or TRBV12-4 with TRBJ1-2; D is undetermined. The CDR3: CASSSEAYYGYTF. CDR3 bases: TGTGCCAGCAGTTCAGAGGCTTACTATGGCTACACCTTC.